This T cell receptor beta chain was observed in a study of blood T cell repertoires in COVID-19. On the study more broadly: T cells, B-cell-depleted T cells, or PBMCs provided the cDNA or gDNA that served as material.

TCRdb keeps only in-frame clones here, not all; method: immunoSEQ multiplex PCR. The data hold approximately 210,000 clones, with approximately 78% observed a single time. In germline, CDR1 is MGHDK, CDR2 SYGVNS. The CDR3 has 14 amino acids. The V end lost 3 bases, the J end lost 3 bases, and 9 bases lay between the germline ends. The chain recombines TRBV25-1 with TRBJ1-3; D perhaps matches TRBD1 (5 bases). The TCR originated in a woman aged 40 to 50 with acute or convalescent COVID-19. The sequenced sample was peripheral blood. The CDR3 loop is CASSEEGIGNTIYF. The CDR3 DNA reads as TGTGCCAGCAGTGAGGAGGGGATTGGAAACACCATATATTTT.